The rows below give T cell receptor beta chains drawn from one sample of a study of shared clonotypes between healthy human individuals. Generated by immunoSEQ multiplex PCR, the TCRdb table keeps only in-frame clones and is missing some. This repertoire shows approximately 2,200,000 clones, about 92% found once; its top ten account for 1.5% to 2%. Sequencing used naive CD8+ T cells from PBMCs. The source is a young man in good health. Some clones in this sample may be carry-over from other donors' samples. Both conserved end residues are part of each CDR3. Each record gives: V gene, clone size, D gene, J gene, CDR3 protein. The D gene is left open where the match is weak. The size field is filled for only some rows; it gives once, few, many or a size class.

>TRBV4-1|NA|TRBD2|TRBJ2-7
CASRSYGGAYEQYF
>TRBV19|once|NA|TRBJ1-5
CASSILVNSNQPQHF
>TRBV27|NA|NA|TRBJ2-6
CASSFSPGAGANVLTF
>TRBV5-1|NA|NA|TRBJ2-7
CASSLAGGLSYEQYF
>TRBV5-6|NA|TRBD2|TRBJ2-1
CASSFQGSGPGEQFF
>TRBV9|few|TRBD1|TRBJ1-2
CASSGLTTGAYGYTF
>TRBV11-2|NA|TRBD1|TRBJ2-7
CASSPDRVSSYEQYF
>TRBV19|NA|NA|TRBJ2-5
CASSPHEWGLETQYF
>TRBV29-1|NA|NA|TRBJ2-5
CSAVDRGGEETQYF
>TRBV4-1|NA|NA|TRBJ2-1
CASSPPGGGYNEQFF
>TRBV19|NA|NA|TRBJ2-1
CASSIVPTGSNEQFF
>TRBV27|NA|NA|TRBJ1-5
CASSSGGAQPQHF
>TRBV19|NA|NA|TRBJ1-5
CASWGRGDRNQPQHF
>TRBV5-8|NA|TRBD2|TRBJ2-7
CASSLAGREVVPYEQYF
>TRBV4-1|NA|NA|TRBJ2-4
CASSQEAGAGSKNIQYF
>TRBV7-9|NA|NA|TRBJ2-7
CASSPGGYEQYF
>TRBV28|NA|TRBD2|TRBJ2-1
CASSFLPGRAINEQFF
>TRBV7-9|NA|NA|TRBJ1-2
CASSLGSTNYGYTF
>TRBV25-1|NA|TRBD1|TRBJ1-4
CASSSGGAEKLFF
>TRBV15|once|TRBD2|TRBJ2-3
CATSQAYSGAGTDTQYF
>TRBV6-5|NA|NA|TRBJ1-1
CASSYGTNTEAFF
>TRBV6-5|NA|NA|TRBJ2-7
CASSYSRGPDEQYF
>TRBV2|NA|NA|TRBJ2-7
CASSVTPGSREQYF
>TRBV7-9|NA|NA|TRBJ1-4
CASVSARQGVEKLFF
>TRBV5-1|NA|TRBD1|TRBJ2-5
CASSPDRGGETQYF
>TRBV27|NA|NA|TRBJ2-2
CASSLGADTGELFF
>TRBV18|NA|TRBD1|TRBJ2-7
CASSPVDRASYYEQYF
>TRBV10-1|NA|NA|TRBJ2-2
CASSESGGELFF
>TRBV7-2|NA|TRBD1|TRBJ1-2
CASSLRDRANYGYTF
>TRBV7-3|NA|TRBD2|TRBJ2-1
CASSLGGRVVEQFF
>TRBV5-6|NA|NA|TRBJ1-1
CASSSPIAGRDTEAFF
>TRBV7-8|NA|TRBD1|TRBJ1-2
CASSSRQGGHGYTF
>TRBV27|NA|NA|TRBJ2-1
CASSPSPRERWDEQFF
>TRBV9|NA|NA|TRBJ2-3
CASSATIPDTQYF
>TRBV11-2|NA|NA|TRBJ2-3
CASSYISDTQYF
>TRBV7-9|NA|TRBD2|TRBJ2-5
CASSLVNSAGVETQYF
>TRBV7-9|NA|TRBD2|TRBJ2-7
CASSLGLAGVSDEQYF
>TRBV4-1|once|NA|TRBJ1-1
CASSQVEGRGTEAFF
>TRBV19|NA|TRBD1|TRBJ1-1
CASSDRAYNTEAFF
>TRBV7-6|once|TRBD2|TRBJ2-7
CASSLDTSGRGYEQYF
>TRBV9|once|TRBD2|TRBJ2-1
CASSTGTSGNEQFF
>TRBV7-9|NA|TRBD2|TRBJ2-7
CASSYREGTYEQYF
>TRBV4-1|NA|TRBD1|TRBJ2-7
CASSLRGTGGSYEQYF
>TRBV19|NA|TRBD1|TRBJ1-1
CASSDTGGAVGEAFF
>TRBV9|NA|TRBD2|TRBJ2-1
CASSAREEYNEQFF
>TRBV6-5|once|TRBD1|TRBJ1-1
CASSYLGDRGGGEAFF
>TRBV19|NA|NA|TRBJ2-1
CASTDTGFPRGRFF
>TRBV5-6|NA|TRBD2|TRBJ2-1
CASSSGVTSGSEQFF